The entry below gives a single T cell receptor beta chain sequence along with its context. Its antigen is currently not known. Base qualities are missing; no much larger clone stands one base away. The library was obtained by the immunoSEQ multiplex PCR assay. TCRdb took this table from immuneACCESS and kept in-frame rearrangements with V and J called. Such tables lack part of the clones; where checked against another copy, unresolved V genes explain under half of the gap, and the rest is unexplained. This sample has 75,000 to 95,000 clones in its table, and 93% of those were observed once. Roughly 2.5% of the sample goes to the ten largest clones. The data stem from a study of T cell changes during pregnancy in multiple sclerosis (dated 2019 in TCRdb). About the investigation overall: Changes in the T cell repertoire over the course of pregnancy were examined in this study in women with multiple sclerosis.

CDR1 is given as MNHEY and CDR2 as SVGAGI, both from the germline V gene. The CDR3 runs 14 residues from the cysteine to the phenylalanine. Only the CDR3 region is kept as DNA, spanning 42 bases read in frame from base 1. V is clipped by 0 bases and J by 5 bases, and the sequence between their germline boundaries is 9 bases long. The chain joins TRBV6-5 to TRBJ2-3; perhaps TRBD2 is the D gene, with 6 bases matching. This specimen consisted of peripheral blood, obtained in the second trimester of pregnancy. The sequence was obtained from a female donor with multiple sclerosis, enrolled in a pregnancy study. CDR3 protein: CASSYSPGVDTQYF. DNA sequence: TGTGCCAGCAGTTACTCTCCGGGGGTAGATACGCAGTATTTT.